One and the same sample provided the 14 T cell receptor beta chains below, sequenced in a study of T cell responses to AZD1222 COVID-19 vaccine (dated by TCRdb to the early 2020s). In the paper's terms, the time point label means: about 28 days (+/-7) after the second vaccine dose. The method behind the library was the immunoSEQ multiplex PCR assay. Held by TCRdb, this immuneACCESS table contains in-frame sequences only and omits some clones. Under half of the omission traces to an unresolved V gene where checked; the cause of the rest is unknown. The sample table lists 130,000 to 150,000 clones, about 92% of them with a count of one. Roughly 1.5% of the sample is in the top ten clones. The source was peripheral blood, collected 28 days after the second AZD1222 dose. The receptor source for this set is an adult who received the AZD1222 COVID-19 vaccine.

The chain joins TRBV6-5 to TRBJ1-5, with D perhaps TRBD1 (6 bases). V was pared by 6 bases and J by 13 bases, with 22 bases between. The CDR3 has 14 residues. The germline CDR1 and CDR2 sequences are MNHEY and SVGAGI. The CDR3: CASSPLPTGTNQHF. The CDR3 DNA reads TGTGCCAGCAGCCCACTTCCGACAGGAACAAATCAGCATTTT.

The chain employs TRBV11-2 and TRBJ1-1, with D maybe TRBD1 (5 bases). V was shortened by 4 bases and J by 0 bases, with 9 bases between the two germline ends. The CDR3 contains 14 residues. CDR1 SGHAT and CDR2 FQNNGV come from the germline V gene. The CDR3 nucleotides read TGTGCCAGCAGCTCCCGACAGCTGAACACTGAAGCTTTCTTT. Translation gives CASSSRQLNTEAFF.

The CDR3 region has the DNA TGTGCCAGCAGTCGCACTCGGACAGATGAAAAACTGTTTTTT. Its protein product is CASSRTRTDEKLFF. The chain uses TRBV27 and TRBJ1-4, with D possibly TRBD1 on 6 matching bases. Deletions cut 5 bases from V and 6 bases from J, with 13 bases between. The CDR3 consists of 14 residues. The germline CDR1 and CDR2 sequences are MNHEY and SMNVEV (reference sequence).

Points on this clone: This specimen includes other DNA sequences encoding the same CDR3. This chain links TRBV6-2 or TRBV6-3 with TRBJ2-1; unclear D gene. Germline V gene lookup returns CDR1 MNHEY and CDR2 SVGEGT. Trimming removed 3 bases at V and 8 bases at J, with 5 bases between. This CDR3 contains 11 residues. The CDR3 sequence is CASSYGDEQFF. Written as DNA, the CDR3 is TGTGCCAGCAGTTATGGCGATGAGCAGTTCTTC.

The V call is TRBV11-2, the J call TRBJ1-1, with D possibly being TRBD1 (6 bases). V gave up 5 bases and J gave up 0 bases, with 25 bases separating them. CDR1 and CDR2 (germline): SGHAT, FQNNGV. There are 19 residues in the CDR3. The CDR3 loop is CASSLHFGGQVGMNTEAFF. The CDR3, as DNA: TGTGCCAGCAGCCTCCACTTCGGGGGACAAGTTGGTATGAACACTGAAGCTTTCTTT. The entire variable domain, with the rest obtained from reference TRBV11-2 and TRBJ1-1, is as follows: EAGVAQSPRYKIIEKRQSVAFWCNPISGHATLYWYQQILGQGPKLLIQFQNNGVVDDSQLPKDRFSAERLKGVDSTLKIQPAKLEDSAVYLCASSLHFGGQVGMNTEAFFGQGTRLTVV.

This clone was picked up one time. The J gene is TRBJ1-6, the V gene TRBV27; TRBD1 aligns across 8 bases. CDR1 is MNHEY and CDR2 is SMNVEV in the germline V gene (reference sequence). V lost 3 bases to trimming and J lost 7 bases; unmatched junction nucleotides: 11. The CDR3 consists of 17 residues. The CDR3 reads CASSLRRGRLGNSPLHF. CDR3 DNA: TGTGCCAGCAGTTTGCGCAGGGGGCGCCTTGGCAATTCACCCCTCCACTTT.

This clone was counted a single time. The CDR3 region has the DNA TGCAGCGTTTCAGGGGGGGTAGAAGCTTTCTTT. This encodes CSVSGGVEAFF. The genes are TRBV29-1 and TRBJ1-1, with TRBD1 matching over 7 bases. This CDR3 is built from 11 residues. CDR1 and CDR2 (germline): SQVTM, ANQGSEA. The trim removed 5 bases at V and 8 bases at J, leaving 5 bases unmatched.

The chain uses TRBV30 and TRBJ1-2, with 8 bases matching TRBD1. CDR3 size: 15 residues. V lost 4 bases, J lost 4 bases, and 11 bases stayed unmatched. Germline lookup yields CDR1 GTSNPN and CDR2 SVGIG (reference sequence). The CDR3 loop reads CAWNVQGARSYGYTF. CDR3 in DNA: TGTGCCTGGAATGTCCAGGGGGCGCGGAGCTATGGCTACACCTTC.

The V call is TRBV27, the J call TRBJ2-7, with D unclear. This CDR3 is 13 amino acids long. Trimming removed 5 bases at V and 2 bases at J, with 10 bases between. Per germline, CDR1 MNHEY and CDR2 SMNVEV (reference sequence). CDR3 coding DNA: TGTGCCAGCAGTCCCGTGGTAGCCTACGAGCAGTACTTC. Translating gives CASSPVVAYEQYF.

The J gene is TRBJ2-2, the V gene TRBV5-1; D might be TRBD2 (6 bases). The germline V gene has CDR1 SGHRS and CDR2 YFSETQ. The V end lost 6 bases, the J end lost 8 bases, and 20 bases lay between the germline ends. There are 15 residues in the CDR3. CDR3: CASTYWDGGTGELFF. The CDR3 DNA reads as TGCGCCAGCACCTATTGGGACGGGGGAACGGGGGAGCTGTTTTTT.

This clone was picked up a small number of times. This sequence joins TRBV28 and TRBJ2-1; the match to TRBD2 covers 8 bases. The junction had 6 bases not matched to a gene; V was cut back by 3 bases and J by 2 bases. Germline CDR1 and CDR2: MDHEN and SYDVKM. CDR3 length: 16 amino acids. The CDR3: CASSFPSGYTYNEQFF. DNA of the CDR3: TGTGCCAGCAGTTTCCCTAGCGGGTACACCTACAATGAGCAGTTCTTC.

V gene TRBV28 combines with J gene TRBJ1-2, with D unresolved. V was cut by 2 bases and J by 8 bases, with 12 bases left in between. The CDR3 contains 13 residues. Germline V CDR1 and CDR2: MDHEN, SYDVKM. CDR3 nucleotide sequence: TGTGCCAGCAGTTTACGAAGACCTTCCGGCTACACCTTC. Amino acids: CASSLRRPSGYTF.

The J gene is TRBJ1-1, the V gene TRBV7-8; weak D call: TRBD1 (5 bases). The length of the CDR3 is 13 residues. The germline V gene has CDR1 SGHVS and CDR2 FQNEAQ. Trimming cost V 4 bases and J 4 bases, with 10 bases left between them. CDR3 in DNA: TGTGCCAGCAGCTCGATGGGGGTCACTGAAGCTTTCTTT. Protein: CASSSMGVTEAFF.

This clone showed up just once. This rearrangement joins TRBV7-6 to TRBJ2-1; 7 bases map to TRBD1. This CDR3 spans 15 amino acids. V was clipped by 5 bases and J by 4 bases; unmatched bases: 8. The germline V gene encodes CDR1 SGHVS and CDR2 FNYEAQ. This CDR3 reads CASSDYRGRYNEQFF. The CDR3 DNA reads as TGTGCCAGCAGCGATTACAGGGGTCGGTACAATGAGCAGTTCTTC.